Sequencing of this TCR beta chain was carried out in a study of radiotherapy plus CTLA-4 blockade in lung cancer. TCRdb keeps only in-frame clones here, not all; method: immunoSEQ multiplex PCR. The sample carries fewer than 100,000 clones, under 90% recorded once. This CDR3 is 14 amino acids long. Germline trimming cut 4 bases from V and 6 bases from J; bases unmatched to any gene: 7. Germline V gene data show CDR1 as LNHDA and CDR2 as SQIVND (reference sequence). This TCR came from a human donor with non-small cell lung cancer who had stable disease on radiotherapy plus ipilimumab. This sample comprised peripheral blood, obtained from a patient treated with radiotherapy plus ipilimumab. The gene calls are TRBV19 and TRBJ2-3; 7 bases are a match to TRBD2. CDR3 in amino acids: CASSSGSILDTQYF. The DNA for the CDR3 is TGTGCCAGTAGTAGCGGGAGTATTCTGGATACGCAGTATTTT.